These T cell receptor beta chains were read from a single sample in a study of shared clonotypes between healthy human individuals. Clones were read by immunoSEQ multiplex PCR, and TCRdb kept only the in-frame ones, dropping some. The sample lists approximately 590,000 clones, nearly 97% occurring once. The sequenced sample consisted of naive CD8+ T cells sorted from blood. The receptor set was obtained from a woman younger than 45 in good health. Each CDR3 is given with its conserved first and last residue. The D gene is left open where the match is weak. Part of the rows lack a size; the others show once, few, many or a class for expanded clones.

j_gene | v_gene | abundance | len | d_gene | CDR3aa | CDR3nt
TRBJ2-7 | TRBV19 | NA | 16 | TRBD1 | CASSIPRDRALDEQYF | TGTGCCAGTAGTATCCCCCGAGACAGGGCACTGGACGAGCAGTACTTC
TRBJ2-2 | TRBV13 | NA | 17 | NA | CASSLGPRTLNTGELFF | TGTGCCAGCAGCTTAGGCCCGCGGACACTAAACACCGGGGAGCTGTTTTTT
TRBJ2-7 | TRBV4-1 | NA | 16 | NA | CASSLEPGLNSYEQYF | TGCGCCAGCAGCCTCGAACCGGGACTGAACTCCTACGAGCAGTACTTC
TRBJ1-1 | TRBV5-6 | NA | 14 | TRBD1 | CASRRDRENTEAFF | TGTGCCAGCAGGCGGGACAGGGAGAACACTGAAGCTTTCTTT
TRBJ2-1 | TRBV7-2 | NA | 14 | NA | CASSWTNSYNEQFF | TGTGCCAGCAGCTGGACGAACTCCTACAATGAGCAGTTCTTC
TRBJ2-2 | TRBV28 | NA | 17 | TRBD2 | CASSFGGRAAAPGELFF | TGTGCCAGCAGTTTCGGAGGGAGGGCCGCCGCGCCCGGGGAGCTGTTTTTT
TRBJ2-2 | TRBV4-2 | NA | 19 | TRBD2 | CASSQAHRLLAGGTGELFF | TGTGCCAGCAGCCAAGCGCACCGTTTGCTAGCGGGAGGGACCGGGGAGCTGTTTTTT
TRBJ2-3 | TRBV6-6 | NA | 15 | NA | CASSYTGWGTDTQYF | TGTGCCAGCAGTTACACAGGGTGGGGCACAGATACGCAGTATTTT
TRBJ2-1 | TRBV11-3 | once | 13 | NA | CASSRRVFNEQFF | TGTGCCAGCAGCCGCCGGGTCTTCAATGAGCAGTTCTTC
TRBJ2-1 | TRBV27 | NA | 17 | TRBD1 | CASRSITGTGERNEQFF | TGTGCCAGCAGATCCATCACCGGGACAGGGGAGCGCAATGAGCAGTTCTTC
TRBJ2-5 | TRBV4-1 | NA | 18 | NA | CASSQAPGTRDGSETQYF | TGCGCCAGCAGCCAGGCTCCCGGGACCCGGGACGGGTCGGAGACCCAGTACTTC
TRBJ2-7 | TRBV4-1 | NA | 14 | TRBD2 | CASSQGLAVYEQYF | TGCGCCAGCAGCCAGGGACTAGCAGTCTACGAGCAGTACTTC
TRBJ2-7 | TRBV15 | NA | 14 | NA | CATSWGTGPYEQYF | TGTGCCACCAGCTGGGGGACGGGTCCCTACGAGCAGTACTTC
TRBJ2-5 | TRBV2 | NA | 16 | TRBD1 | CASRPHGQGGLETQYF | TGTGCCAGCAGACCCCACGGACAGGGGGGTTTGGAGACCCAGTACTTC
TRBJ2-7 | TRBV28 | NA | 13 | TRBD2 | CASSGLVDYEQYF | TGTGCCAGCAGCGGACTAGTAGACTACGAGCAGTACTTC
TRBJ1-5 | TRBV28 | NA | 16 | TRBD1 | CASSLRRQGVGQPQHF | TGTGCCAGCAGTTTACGGAGACAGGGGGTCGGACAGCCCCAGCATTTT
TRBJ1-4 | TRBV9 | NA | 13 | NA | CAIVTETNEKLFF | TGTGCCATCGTTACCGAAACTAATGAAAAACTGTTTTTT
TRBJ1-2 | TRBV28 | once | 15 | NA | CASSPLGGRARGYTF | TGTGCCAGCAGCCCCCTGGGGGGACGGGCACGTGGCTACACCTTC
TRBJ1-2 | TRBV15 | NA | 15 | NA | CATSRDRQGSYGYTF | TGTGCCACCAGCAGAGATCGTCAGGGAAGCTATGGCTACACCTTC
TRBJ1-5 | TRBV2 | NA | 15 | NA | CASSEEDYSNQPQHF | TGTGCCAGCAGTGAAGAGGACTATAGCAATCAGCCCCAGCATTTT
TRBJ1-4 | TRBV7-9 | few | 14 | NA | CASSLDYDNEKLFF | TGTGCCAGCAGCTTAGACTACGATAATGAAAAACTGTTTTTT
TRBJ1-3 | TRBV10-2 | once | 14 | TRBD1 | CASSTGVSGNTIYF | TGCGCCAGCAGTACAGGGGTCTCTGGAAACACCATATATTTT
TRBJ2-4 | TRBV5-6 | NA | 14 | NA | CASSDSLAKNIQYF | TGTGCCAGCAGTGACAGTCTAGCCAAAAACATTCAGTACTTC
TRBJ2-1 | TRBV14 | NA | 15 | TRBD2 | CASSPIAGVGNEQFF | TGTGCCAGCAGCCCGATCGCGGGGGTTGGGAATGAGCAGTTCTTC
TRBJ1-2 | TRBV29-1 | NA | 16 | NA | CSVWEGIRGAPGGYTF | TGCAGCGTTTGGGAGGGGATCCGTGGGGCTCCCGGAGGCTACACCTTC
TRBJ2-7 | TRBV29-1 | NA | 16 | NA | CSVLGGGQVISYEQYF | TGCAGCGTCCTTGGGGGGGGACAGGTTATATCCTACGAGCAGTACTTC
TRBJ2-7 | TRBV5-6 | NA | 13 | NA | CASSLVGGHEQYF | TGTGCCAGCAGCTTGGTCGGGGGACACGAGCAGTACTTC
TRBJ2-5 | TRBV6-5 | NA | 14 | NA | CASSYYPSSETQYF | TGTGCCAGCAGTTACTACCCGAGTAGCGAGACCCAGTACTTC
TRBJ2-7 | TRBV27 | NA | 14 | TRBD1 | CASSLGQVNYEQYF | TGTGCCAGCAGTTTGGGACAGGTGAACTACGAGCAGTACTTC
TRBJ2-2 | TRBV11-2 | NA | 15 | NA | CASSPVGGAGGELFF | TGTGCCAGCAGCCCGGTGGGGGGCGCGGGCGGGGAGCTGTTTTTT
TRBJ1-2 | TRBV5-1 | few | 13 | TRBD1 | CASRRQGSTGYTF | TGCGCCAGCAGGAGACAGGGCTCGACCGGCTACACCTTC
TRBJ1-5 | TRBV10-2 | NA | 15 | TRBD1 | CASGDFTGGYQPQHF | TGCGCCAGCGGGGACTTTACAGGGGGCTATCAGCCCCAGCATTTT
TRBJ2-1 | TRBV9 | once | 14 | TRBD2 | CASSAGTSGHEQFF | TGTGCCAGCAGCGCCGGGACTAGCGGGCATGAGCAGTTCTTC
TRBJ2-5 | TRBV7-8 | NA | 15 | NA | CASSLEAGRGETQYF | TGTGCCAGCAGCTTAGAAGCAGGGCGGGGAGAGACCCAGTACTTC
TRBJ1-1 | TRBV28 | NA | 13 | NA | CASSLRTNTEAFF | TGTGCCAGCAGTTTACGCACTAACACTGAAGCTTTCTTT
TRBJ2-7 | TRBV27 | NA | 14 | TRBD2 | CASSPSGSAYEQYF | TGTGCCAGCAGCCCTAGCGGGAGCGCCTACGAGCAGTACTTC
TRBJ1-2 | TRBV19 | NA | 15 | NA | CASSPIPGGSYGYTF | TGTGCCAGTAGTCCCATCCCCGGGGGCAGCTATGGCTACACCTTC
TRBJ2-7 | TRBV4-2 | NA | 16 | NA | CASSQEDTIPSYEQYF | TGTGCCAGCAGCCAAGAAGACACAATCCCCTCCTACGAGCAGTACTTC
TRBJ2-7 | TRBV5-4 | NA | 13 | NA | CASSPGVNYEQYF | TGTGCCAGCAGCCCTGGGGTGAACTACGAGCAGTACTTC
TRBJ1-2 | TRBV4-1 | NA | 12 | NA | CASSPHGGGYTF | TGCGCCAGCAGCCCCCACGGGGGTGGCTACACCTTC